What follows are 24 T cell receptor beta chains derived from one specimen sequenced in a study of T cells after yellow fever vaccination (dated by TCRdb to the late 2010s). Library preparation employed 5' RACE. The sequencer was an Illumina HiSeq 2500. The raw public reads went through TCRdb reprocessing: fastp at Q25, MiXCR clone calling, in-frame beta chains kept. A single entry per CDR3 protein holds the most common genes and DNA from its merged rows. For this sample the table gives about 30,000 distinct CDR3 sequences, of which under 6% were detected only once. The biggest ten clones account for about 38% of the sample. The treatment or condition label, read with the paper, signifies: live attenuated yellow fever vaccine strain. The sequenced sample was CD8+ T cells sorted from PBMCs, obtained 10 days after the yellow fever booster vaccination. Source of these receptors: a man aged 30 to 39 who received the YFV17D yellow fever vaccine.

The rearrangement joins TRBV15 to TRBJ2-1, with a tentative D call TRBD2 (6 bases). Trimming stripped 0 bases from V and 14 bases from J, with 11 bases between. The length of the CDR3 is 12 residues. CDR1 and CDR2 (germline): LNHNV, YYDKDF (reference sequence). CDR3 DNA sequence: TGTGCCACCAGCAGAGATTACCAGCGGGAGTTCTTC. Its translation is CATSRDYQREFF.

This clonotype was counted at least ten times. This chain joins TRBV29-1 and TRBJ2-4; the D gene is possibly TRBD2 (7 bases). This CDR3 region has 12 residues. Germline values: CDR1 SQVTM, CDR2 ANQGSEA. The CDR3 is CRVLTGGCIQYF. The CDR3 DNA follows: TGCAGGGTGTTGACGGGGGGCTGCATTCAGTACTTC.

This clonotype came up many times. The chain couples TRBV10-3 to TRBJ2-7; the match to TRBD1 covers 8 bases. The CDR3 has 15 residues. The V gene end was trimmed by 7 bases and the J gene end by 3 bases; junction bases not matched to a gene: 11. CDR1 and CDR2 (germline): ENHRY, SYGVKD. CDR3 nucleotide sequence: TGTGCCATCAATACACCCGGGACAGGCGGCTACGAGCAGTACTTC. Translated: CAINTPGTGGYEQYF.

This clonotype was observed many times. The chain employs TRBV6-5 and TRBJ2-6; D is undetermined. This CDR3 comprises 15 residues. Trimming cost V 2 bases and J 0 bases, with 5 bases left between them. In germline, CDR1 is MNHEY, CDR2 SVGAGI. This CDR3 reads CASSYTSSGANVLTF. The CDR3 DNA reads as TGTGCCAGCAGTTACACCAGCTCTGGGGCCAACGTCCTGACTTTC.

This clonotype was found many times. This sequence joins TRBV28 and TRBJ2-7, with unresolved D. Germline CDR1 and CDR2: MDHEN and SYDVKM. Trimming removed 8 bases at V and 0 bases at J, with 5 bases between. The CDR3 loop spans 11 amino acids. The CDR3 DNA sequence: TGTGCCAGCCAATCCTCCTACGAGCAGTACTTC. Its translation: CASQSSYEQYF.

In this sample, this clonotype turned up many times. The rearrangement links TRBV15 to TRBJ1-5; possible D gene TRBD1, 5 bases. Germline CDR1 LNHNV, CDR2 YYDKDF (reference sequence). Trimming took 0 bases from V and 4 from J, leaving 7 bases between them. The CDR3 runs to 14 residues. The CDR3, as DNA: TGTGCCACCAGCAGAGATGGGGCAAATCAGCCCCAGCATTTT. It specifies CATSRDGANQPQHF.

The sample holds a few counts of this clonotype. The CDR3 region has the DNA TGTACCCGCTGTTTAGAACTAGCGGGCTTGGGGGACCTTTACAATGAGCAGTTCTTC. Translated: CTRCLELAGLGDLYNEQFF. The chain is built from TRBV2 and TRBJ2-1; 9 bases fit TRBD2. The germline gives CDR1 SNHLY, CDR2 FYNNEI. This CDR3 is 19 amino acids long.

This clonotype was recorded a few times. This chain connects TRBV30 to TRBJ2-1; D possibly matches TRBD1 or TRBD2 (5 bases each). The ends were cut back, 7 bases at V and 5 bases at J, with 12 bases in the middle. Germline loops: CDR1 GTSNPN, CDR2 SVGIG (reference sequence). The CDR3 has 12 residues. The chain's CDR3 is CAFSGTNNEQFF. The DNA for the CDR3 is TGTGCCTTCTCCGGGACGAACAATGAGCAGTTCTTC.

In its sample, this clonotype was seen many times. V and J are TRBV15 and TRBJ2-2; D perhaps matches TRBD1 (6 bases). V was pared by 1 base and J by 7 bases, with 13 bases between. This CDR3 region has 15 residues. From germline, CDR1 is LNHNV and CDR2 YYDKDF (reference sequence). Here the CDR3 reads CATSRGRQDRGELFF. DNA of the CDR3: TGTGCCACCAGCAGAGGACGACAGGACCGCGGGGAGCTGTTTTTT.

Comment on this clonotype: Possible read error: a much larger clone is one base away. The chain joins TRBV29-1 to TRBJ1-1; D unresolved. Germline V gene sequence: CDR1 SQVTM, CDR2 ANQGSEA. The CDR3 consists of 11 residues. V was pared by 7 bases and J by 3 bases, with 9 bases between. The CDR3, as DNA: TGCAGCGATTACATCTACACTGAAGCTTTCTTT. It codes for CSDYIYTEAFF. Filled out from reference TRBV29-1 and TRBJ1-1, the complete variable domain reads SAVISQKPSRDICQRGTSLTIQCQVDSQVTMMFWYRQQPGQSLTLIATANQGSEATYESGFVIDKFPISRPNLTFSTLTVSNMSPEDSSIYLCSDYIYTEAFFGQGTRLTVV.

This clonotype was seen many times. The CDR3 bases are TGCGCCAGCAGCCTCGTGACTAGCGGGAGTTTGGATGAGCAGTTCTTC. Protein: CASSLVTSGSLDEQFF. The chain joins TRBV4-1 to TRBJ2-1, with TRBD2 matching over 12 bases. The CDR3 contains 16 residues. Germline V gene sequence: CDR1 MGHRA, CDR2 YSYEKL. Losses at the gene ends were 4 bases for V and 8 bases for J; bases not matched to a gene: 9.

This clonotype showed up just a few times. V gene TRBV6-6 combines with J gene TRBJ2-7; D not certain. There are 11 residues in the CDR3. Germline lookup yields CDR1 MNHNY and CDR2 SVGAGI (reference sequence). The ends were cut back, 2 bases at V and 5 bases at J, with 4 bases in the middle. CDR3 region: CASSYGDEQYF. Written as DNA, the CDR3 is TGTGCCAGCAGTTACGGTGACGAGCAGTACTTC.

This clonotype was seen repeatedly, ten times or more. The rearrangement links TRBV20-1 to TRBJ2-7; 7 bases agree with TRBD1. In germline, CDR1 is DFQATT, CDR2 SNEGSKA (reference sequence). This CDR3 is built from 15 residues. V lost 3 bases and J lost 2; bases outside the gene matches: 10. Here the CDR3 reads CSARDRDRLTYEQYF. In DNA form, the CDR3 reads TGCAGTGCTAGGGATCGGGACAGACTAACCTACGAGCAGTACTTC.

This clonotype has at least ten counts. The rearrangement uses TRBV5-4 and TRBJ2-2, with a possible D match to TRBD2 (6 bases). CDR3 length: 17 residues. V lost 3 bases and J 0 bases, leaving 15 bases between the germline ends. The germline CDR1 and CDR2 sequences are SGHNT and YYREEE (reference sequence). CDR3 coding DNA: TGTGCCAGCAGCTCAGCTAGCGATAACGCGAACACCGGGGAGCTGTTTTTT. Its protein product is CASSSASDNANTGELFF.

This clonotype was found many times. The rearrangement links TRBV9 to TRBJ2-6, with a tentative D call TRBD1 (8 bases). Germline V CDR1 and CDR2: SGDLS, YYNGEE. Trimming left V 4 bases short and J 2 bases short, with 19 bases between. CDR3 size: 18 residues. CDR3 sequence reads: CASSPRTGRGPGANVLTF. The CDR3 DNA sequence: TGTGCCAGCAGCCCCCGGACAGGGAGGGGACCTGGGGCCAACGTCCTGACTTTC.

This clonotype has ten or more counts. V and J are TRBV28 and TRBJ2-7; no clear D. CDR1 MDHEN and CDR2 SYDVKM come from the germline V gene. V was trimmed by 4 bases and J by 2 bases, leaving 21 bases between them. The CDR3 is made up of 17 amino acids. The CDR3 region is CASSSNLYSKNPYEQYF. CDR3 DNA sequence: TGTGCCAGCAGTTCCAACTTATACAGTAAGAATCCCTACGAGCAGTACTTC.

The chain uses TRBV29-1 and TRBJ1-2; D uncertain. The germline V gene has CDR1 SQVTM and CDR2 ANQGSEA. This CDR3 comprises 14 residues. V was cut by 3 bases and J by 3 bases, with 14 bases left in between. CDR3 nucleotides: TGCAGCGTTGAGGACCCGGGGAGGTACTATGGCTACACCTTC. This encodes CSVEDPGRYYGYTF.

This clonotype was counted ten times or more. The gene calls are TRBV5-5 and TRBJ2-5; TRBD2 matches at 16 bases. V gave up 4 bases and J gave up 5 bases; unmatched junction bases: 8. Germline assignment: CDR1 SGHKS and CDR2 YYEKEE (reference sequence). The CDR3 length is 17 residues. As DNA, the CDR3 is TGTGCCAGCAGCCAGGGACTAGCGGGAGGGTTAAGTGAGACCCAGTACTTC. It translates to CASSQGLAGGLSETQYF.

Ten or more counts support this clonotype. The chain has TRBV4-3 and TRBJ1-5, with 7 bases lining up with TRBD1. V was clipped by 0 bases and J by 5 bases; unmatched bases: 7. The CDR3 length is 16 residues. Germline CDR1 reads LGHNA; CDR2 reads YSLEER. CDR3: CASSQDPDRVHQPQHF. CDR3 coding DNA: TGCGCCAGCAGCCAAGATCCCGACAGGGTCCATCAGCCCCAGCATTTT.

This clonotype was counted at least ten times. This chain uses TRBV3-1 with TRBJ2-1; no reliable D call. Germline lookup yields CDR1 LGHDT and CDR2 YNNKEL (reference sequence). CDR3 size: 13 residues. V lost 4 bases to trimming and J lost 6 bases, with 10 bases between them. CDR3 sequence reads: CASSPTLGNEQFF. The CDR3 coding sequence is TGTGCCAGCAGCCCCACGCTTGGCAATGAGCAGTTCTTC.

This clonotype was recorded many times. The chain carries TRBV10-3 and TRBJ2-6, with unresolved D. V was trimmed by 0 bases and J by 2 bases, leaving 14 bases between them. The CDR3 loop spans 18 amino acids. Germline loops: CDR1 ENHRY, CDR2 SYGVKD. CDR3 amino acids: CAISESGPGTAGANVLTF. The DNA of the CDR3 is TGTGCCATCAGTGAGTCAGGGCCGGGCACAGCTGGGGCCAACGTCCTGACTTTC.

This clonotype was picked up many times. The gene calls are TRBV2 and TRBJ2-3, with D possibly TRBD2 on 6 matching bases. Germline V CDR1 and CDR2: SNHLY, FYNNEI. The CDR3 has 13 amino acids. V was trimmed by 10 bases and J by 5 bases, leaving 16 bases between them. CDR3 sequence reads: CATDWTRGDTQYF. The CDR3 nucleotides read TGTGCCACCGACTGGACGCGGGGAGATACGCAGTATTTT.

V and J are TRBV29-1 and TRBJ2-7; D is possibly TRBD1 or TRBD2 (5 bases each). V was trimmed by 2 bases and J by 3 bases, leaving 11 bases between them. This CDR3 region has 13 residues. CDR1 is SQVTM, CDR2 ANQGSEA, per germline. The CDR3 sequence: CSVEMGVNYEQYF. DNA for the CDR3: TGCAGCGTTGAAATGGGGGTAAACTACGAGCAGTACTTC.

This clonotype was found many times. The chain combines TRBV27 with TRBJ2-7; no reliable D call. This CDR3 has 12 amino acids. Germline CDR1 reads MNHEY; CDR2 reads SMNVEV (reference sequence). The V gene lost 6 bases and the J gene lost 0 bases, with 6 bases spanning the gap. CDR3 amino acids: CASSPSSYEQYF. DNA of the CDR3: TGTGCCAGCAGCCCCAGCTCCTACGAGCAGTACTTC.